Below, one T cell receptor beta chain is given with its context. Its antigen is still unknown. Base qualities are missing; no much larger clone stands one base away. Trimmed from V: 2 bases; trimmed from J: 4 bases; junction bases lacking a gene match: 6. CDR1 and CDR2 are drawn from the germline V gene: SGHRS, YFSETQ. Taken from cysteine to phenylalanine, the CDR3 has 15 residues. The sequence is cut down to CDR3 DNA, 45 bases in frame from base 1. The entry originates in a study of blood T cell repertoires in COVID-19 (TCRdb year 2020). For the study in its entirety: Samples from collaborators originated in the United States, Italy and Spain and spanned both the acute and convalescent phases of COVID-19. The material from the prospective study consisted of cDNA or gDNA derived from T cells, B-cell-depleted T cells, or PBMCs. The dataset comprised deeply sampled blood TCRbeta repertoires from subjects exposed to, actively infected with, or recovered from COVID-19. The repertoires were released in a freely available public database meant as a resource for research on the immune response to SARS-CoV-2. Samples came from the ongoing ImmuneRACE study (first 160 participants) plus 1,254 subjects from 6 global collaborators. Nearly every sample came with metadata listing a de-identified subject ID, COVID-19 status, age in years and sex. HLA class I and class II types, where available, came from metadata supplied by the sample provider rather than from assay-based typing.

Collaborating institutions collected whole blood in K2EDTA tubes following their own protocols. Collaborator samples were shipped for TCRbeta analysis as frozen whole blood, isolated PBMCs, or DNA extracted from either sample type. What the work shows at the level of the full study, not this receptor alone: The amount of clinical and demographic metadata varied by source and participant and was provided uncurated.

TCRbeta CDR3 regions were amplified from genomic DNA by means of the immunoSEQ Assay, a bias-controlled multiplex PCR. The original pipeline was this. Nucleated cell counts per sample were estimated from amplification of reference gene primers within the assay. To quantify the absolute abundance of each unique TCRbeta CDR3 rearrangement, sequence reads were collapsed and filtered. Productive Simpson clonality was computed per sample as the square root of Simpson's diversity index over productive rearrangements. As stored in TCRdb, this immuneACCESS dataset retains in-frame rearrangements with V and J assigned. A fraction of the clones does not appear; measured against another copy, unresolved V genes explain less than half of the discrepancy, and the remainder lacks a known reason. V and J calls and clone size are as listed in that table; D and trimming were resolved from the DNA. The sample profile shows 140,000 to 150,000 clones; 80% to 90% of them were found once. The ten most abundant clones make up 8.6% of the sample.

The sequenced material came from peripheral blood. This chain is built from TRBV5-1 and TRBJ1-2; TRBD1 aligns with 9 central bases. The sequence was obtained from a woman aged 45-60 years with active or convalescent COVID-19. The sequence in DNA is TGCGCCAGCAGCTTCACGCCGGGACAGGGCTATGGCTACACCTTC. Protein translation: CASSFTPGQGYGYTF.